What follows describes a single TCR beta chain. There is no known antigen for this receptor. There are no base qualities to consult, and no much larger clone falls within one base. This sample was taken from a study of cytomegalovirus exposure and HLA in healthy donors (TCRdb year 2017). At the level of the whole study: According to an earlier analysis of several hundred of the donors, about 179 million T cells yielded roughly 110 million unique TCR beta sequences and approximately 280 Gb of sequence data. An early release that covered about 600 HLA-typed donors contained 300 to 350 gigabases of sequencing data and tens of millions of unique TCR sequences. Among the roughly 400 genotyped donors, about 85% belonged to the genetic ancestry cluster associated with self-reported Caucasian donors. The study aimed to test whether signatures of past pathogen exposure could be identified by cataloging public T cell receptors. The study profiled the T cell repertoires of 500 to 800 subjects by immunosequencing and related them to cytomegalovirus serostatus. Besides the first cohort of some 670 subjects, a separate validation cohort made up of 95 to 150 different subjects was used. The study combined high-throughput TCR immunosequencing, statistical association of individual TCRs with disease status, and machine learning to predict cytomegalovirus infection status. To study patterns of TCR occurrence, a later analysis re-analyzed previously published TCR beta repertoires from hundreds of donors and added high-resolution HLA genotyping. Rather than drawing on any new phenotypic data, the later analysis identified candidate immune exposures from TCR beta sequences and the way those sequences occurred across donors. An earlier analysis of 450 to 750 of the donors used high-throughput TCR beta sequencing to judge whether each TCR beta V gene segment behaved as functional or pseudogenic. Donor age, sex, ethnicity and CMV serostatus were collected together with the repertoire data. Genome-wide SNP genotypes for about 55% of the 666 donors were used in a later genetic analysis, which treated that subset as a discovery cohort. Every discovery cohort repertoire had been produced on one sequencing platform. Class I and class II HLA loci were covered by the typing at four-digit resolution. The number of donors typed differed by locus, with roughly 620-630 for A, B, C, DRB1 and DQB1, roughly 520 for DQA1, 606 for DPA1, and roughly 450 for DPB1. Roughly five DR-DQ haplotypes were handled as single units for association and clustering, since linkage in the cohort was strong. Among 350 to 400 genotyped donors of the cohort, an average of roughly 240,000 unique TCR beta nucleotide sequences were sequenced per donor, 15% to 20% of them non-productive. The paper's findings and limits, for the study overall: A later analysis reported that several top co-occurrence clusters appeared linked to parvovirus B19, influenza, CMV and Epstein-Barr virus. Correlated functional status among segregating V segments might reflect linkage disequilibrium, but an unknown experimental factor could not be ruled out. For the cohort, immune exposure information was limited to CMV serostatus. When HLA alleles, especially DR and DQ, strongly co-occurred, TCR associations were difficult to assign to individual alleles. According to a later analysis, TCR association rates differed among HLA loci, with DRB1 alleles showing the most associated TCRs and HLA-C alleles showing the fewest. Some IMGT-functional V segments, including TRBV6-2 and TRBV6-3, could not be distinguished by the 87-base-pair reads and were therefore excluded. Three of the identified cytomegalovirus-associated TCR beta chains were confirmed in vitro to be specific for cytomegalovirus antigens. Sequencing depth was assumed to be roughly uniform across donors in the presence/absence analyses, though that assumption may not hold. Because counts were too low, around 18 rarely observed V segments, including chromosome 9 orphons, were left out of the earlier analysis of 500 to 650 of the donors. Because HLA typing was missing for some donors at each locus, association tests included only the typed subset. In a later genetic analysis, fewer N-insertions in productive TCRs were reported among donors in an Asian-associated ancestry cluster than the roughly 700-donor mean. A total of 150 to 200 TCR beta chains were listed by the study as associated with cytomegalovirus. Broadly in line with IMGT annotations, most TCR beta V segments showed up in productive rearrangements about 90% or about 30% of the time in an earlier analysis of under 700 of the donors. A further reported finding was that TCR beta sequences accurately predicted the HLA-A and HLA-B alleles for most subjects in the first cohort. A later genetic analysis associated a missense DCLRE1C variant with V-gene and J-gene trimming of TCR beta chains, and an independent cohort replicated the association. Compared with equally common non-associated chains, HLA-associated TCR beta chains in a later analysis were more clonally expanded and had lower generation probabilities. The authors suggested that the approach could potentially be extended to other disease states and immunological phenotypes. A cluster of highly shared sequence variants was judged likely to be a technical artifact of the sequencing pipeline. According to a later analysis, most CMV-associated TCR beta chains appeared to be HLA-restricted, and the HLA associations seemed to be driven largely by CMV exposure. Only TCR beta chains were sequenced in this cohort, and the absence of alpha or paired-chain data limited detectable features. While some public TCRs were present in many individuals, most TCR sequences turned up only very rarely across donors. In a later analysis, over 15,000 TCR beta sequences were associated with specific HLA alleles at a false discovery rate of 0.05. The classifier was reported to diagnose cytomegalovirus status with high specificity and sensitivity in both the original and validation cohorts.

The CDR3 goes from the cysteine to the phenylalanine over 14 residues. Here the CDR3 DNA is all that survives: 42 bases in frame from base 1. V is cut by 6 bases and J by 0 bases, and the space between the germline ends is 9 bases. The germline V gene specifies MNHEY as CDR1 and SVGAGI as CDR2. The cohort was made up of approximately 670 healthy bone marrow donors. At the time of sampling, all cohort members were nominally healthy, though unrecorded immune exposures were likely present. The donor tested CMV seronegative, placing the donor among the 350 to 400 seronegative members of the cohort. Each donor provided a peripheral blood sample, and peripheral blood mononuclear cells were used for TCR beta sequencing. The Qiagen DNeasy Blood Extraction Kit was used to extract genomic DNA from the blood cell samples. Libraries were made using the immunoSEQ multiplex PCR assay. For the multiplex PCR, a mixture combining 60 forward primers for TCR Vbeta segments and 13 reverse primers for TCR Jbeta segments was used. The CDR3 region of rearranged TCR beta genes was amplified from genomic DNA with a multiplex PCR assay. The Illumina HiSeq System was used to sequence the amplified TCR beta libraries as 87-base-pair reads. In the paper's pipeline: Across the 600 to 700 repertoires, a later analysis counted some 80 million unique TCR beta chains, 9 million to 14 million of which were shared by at least two donors. Raw reads were error-corrected and collapsed into unique sequences by a nearest-neighbor algorithm in which closely related sequences were merged to remove PCR and sequencing errors. V, D and J gene segments were assigned by aligning CDR3 sequences to IMGT reference sequences. Each retained sequence needed at least a six-nucleotide match to both a V gene segment and a J gene segment. A rearrangement was called productive if the CDR3 had no stop codons and remained in frame with V and J, and every other rearrangement was called non-productive. Following IMGT convention, CDR3 was defined as the stretch from the second conserved V-encoded cysteine to the conserved J-encoded phenylalanine. The earlier analysis of a few hundred of the donors excluded any sequence lacking an unambiguous match to a single V gene segment. An earlier analysis of several hundred of the donors called V segments functional above 56.7% productive rearrangements and segregating when the between-donor standard deviation exceeded 5%. A statistical classification framework was developed to diagnose cytomegalovirus status using the catalog of TCR beta chain sequences. A later analysis assigned V and J genes by comparing TCR nucleotide sequences with IMGT/GENE-DB human TR gene sequences. In a later analysis, CDR3 sequences and most-parsimonious VDJ recombination scenarios were assigned using the TCRdist pipeline. A later analysis defined each TCR beta chain by its CDR3 amino acid sequence plus V-gene family, and excluded reads lacking a unique V-gene family. A later analysis removed roughly 590 highly shared, low-generation-probability nucleotide sequences to deal with suspected cross-contamination and a sequencing artifact. In a later analysis, a clonal expansion index for each public chain was calculated from normalized within-repertoire ranks of inferred template counts. A later analysis computed generation probabilities with a VDJ recombination model fitted to out-of-frame rearrangements, and checked the results against IGoR. Hypergeometric tests were used in a later analysis to score TCR-TCR, TCR-HLA and TCR-CMV co-occurrence, with a repertoire-size bias correction applied to the TCR pairs. In a later analysis, false discovery rates were estimated by permuting HLA or CMV assignments 20 times. In a later analysis, co-occurring TCRs were grouped using DBSCAN, and TCRdist sequence similarity was added for clustering within HLA-allele-positive subsets. For co-occurrence clustering, repertoires with fewer than 30,000 or more than 120,000 public chains were excluded, along with roughly 5 repertoires with anomalous nucleotide sharing. As stored in TCRdb, this immuneACCESS dataset retains in-frame rearrangements with V and J assigned. A fraction of the clones does not appear; measured against another copy, unresolved V genes explain less than half of the discrepancy, and the remainder lacks a known reason. V and J calls and clone size are those listed in that table; D and trimming were worked out from the DNA. Within this sample are roughly 140,000 clones, with 78% of them counted one time only. The top ten clonotypes cover about 2.5% of the sample.

Rearrangement joined TRBV6-5 to TRBJ1-5, with TRBD1 tentatively as D gene (5 bases match). This clonotype was sampled from a male donor in good health and CMV-seronegative. Material: PBMCs. The CDR3 region has the sequence CASSPDSSNQPQHF. The bases read TGTGCCAGCAGCCCCGACAGTAGCAATCAGCCCCAGCATTTT.